These 14 T cell receptor beta chains were sequenced from one sample in a study of patients and donors after allogeneic stem cell transplantation (dated by TCRdb to 2018 to 2020). The library was made by RT-PCR. Sequencing instrument: NextSeq 550. TCRdb's own reprocessing of the public reads used fastp at Q25 and MiXCR and kept productive beta chains. Merged by CDR3 protein, the rows form single entries marked with the most common genes and DNA. The sample records about a million distinct CDR3 sequences, over 15% of which are singletons. The ten largest clones represent 6% of the sample. The sample comprised blood, either unsorted or a sorted T cell fraction (not recorded which). These receptors all stem from a human donor who was either an allogeneic HSCT recipient or a stem cell or donor lymphocyte infusion donor (not recorded which). It is not recorded whose cells these are; they may come from a transplant donor.

This clonotype came up a few times. The chain links TRBV7-6 to TRBJ2-5; no reliable D call. The germline V gene has CDR1 SGHVS and CDR2 FNYEAQ. The CDR3 loop spans 14 amino acids. V lost 1 base to trimming and J lost 2 bases, with 8 bases between them. CDR3 sequence reads: CASSLDRQQETQYF. DNA for the CDR3: TGTGCCAGCAGCTTAGATCGCCAGCAAGAGACCCAGTACTTC.

This chain uses TRBV29-1 with TRBJ2-1; 13 bases are a match to TRBD2. The CDR3 is 14 amino acids. Germline V gene lookup returns CDR1 SQVTM and CDR2 ANQGSEA. Germline trimming cut 5 bases from V and 6 bases from J; bases unmatched to any gene: 4. DNA of the CDR3: TGCAGCGTTAGGACTAGCGGGAGAATCAATGAGCAGTTCTTC. This sequence encodes CSVRTSGRINEQFF.

The table lists this clonotype with a count of one. The chain recombines TRBV9 with TRBJ1-1, with D perhaps TRBD1 (5 bases). There are 16 residues in the CDR3. Trimming pared 0 bases from V and 0 bases from J, leaving 12 bases between. Germline V lookup: CDR1 SGDLS, CDR2 YYNGEE. DNA for the CDR3: TGTGCCAGCAGCGTAGTTGGCCCAGGGATGAACACTGAAGCTTTCTTT. Translating it yields CASSVVGPGMNTEAFF. Filled out from reference TRBV9 and TRBJ1-1, the complete variable domain reads DSGVTQTPKHLITATGQRVTLRCSPRSGDLSVYWYQQSLDQGLQFLIQYYNGEERAKGNILERFSAQQFPDLHSELNLSSLELGDSALYFCASSVVGPGMNTEAFFGQGTRLTVV.

This clonotype has a handful of counts. This chain connects TRBV29-1 to TRBJ2-2, with D perhaps TRBD1 (6 bases). V dropped 7 bases and J dropped 1 base, with 10 bases sitting between them. The CDR3 length is 13 residues. CDR1 SQVTM and CDR2 ANQGSEA come from the germline V gene. In DNA form, the CDR3 reads TGCAGCGCGAACAGGGAGAACACCGGGGAGCTGTTTTTT. Protein: CSANRENTGELFF.

The V call is TRBV29-1, the J call TRBJ2-5; tentatively, D is TRBD1 (6 bases). The CDR3 length is 11 residues. V lost 6 bases, J lost 4 bases, and 9 bases lay in between. Germline loops: CDR1 SQVTM, CDR2 ANQGSEA. As DNA, the CDR3 is TGCAGCGTGGGGACATCAGAGACCCAGTACTTC. Protein product: CSVGTSETQYF. Filled out from reference TRBV29-1 and TRBJ2-5, the complete variable domain reads SAVISQKPSRDICQRGTSLTIQCQVDSQVTMMFWYRQQPGQSLTLIATANQGSEATYESGFVIDKFPISRPNLTFSTLTVSNMSPEDSSIYLCSVGTSETQYFGPGTRLLVL.

The CDR3 loop is CASSSRGAGNTIYF. The CDR3 DNA reads TGCGCCAGCAGCTCCCGGGGGGCCGGAAACACCATATATTTT. The chain has TRBV5-1 and TRBJ1-3, with a weak D call TRBD1 (6 bases). V lost 3 bases to trimming and J lost 4 bases, with 11 bases between them. From germline, CDR1 is SGHRS and CDR2 YFSETQ. The CDR3 spans 14 residues.

The genes are TRBV27 and TRBJ2-5; D assignment may be TRBD1 or TRBD2 (6 bases each). This CDR3 is 14 amino acids long. CDR1 is MNHEY and CDR2 is SMNVEV in the germline V gene (reference sequence). The V and J ends lost 2 bases and 5 bases respectively, with 12 bases between them. The chain's CDR3 is CASSLLGGWETQYF. The CDR3 DNA reads as TGTGCCAGCAGTTTACTGGGGGGCTGGGAGACCCAGTACTTC.

Only a few counts were recorded for this clonotype. The DNA of the CDR3 is TGTGCCAGCAGCTTATATTGGTCCGGGGAGCTGTTTTTT. This sequence encodes CASSLYWSGELFF. The chain couples TRBV7-3 to TRBJ2-2; D remains ambiguous. This CDR3 is 13 amino acids long. Per the germline V gene, CDR1 is SGHTA and CDR2 is FQGTGA. Trimming left V 2 bases short and J 6 bases short, with 7 bases between.

The genes are TRBV7-8 and TRBJ2-7, with D possibly being TRBD1 or TRBD2 (6 bases each). The length of the CDR3 is 14 residues. Trimming cost V 0 bases and J 6 bases, with 12 bases left between them. Per germline, CDR1 SGHVS and CDR2 FQNEAQ. The DNA for the CDR3 is TGTGCCAGCAGCTTAGCGGAGGGGGTAGGCGAGCAGTACTTC. Its translation is CASSLAEGVGEQYF. Complete variable domain (other parts from reference TRBV7-8 and TRBJ2-7): GAGVSQSPRYKVAKRGQDVALRCDPISGHVSLFWYQQALGQGPEFLTYFQNEAQLDKSGLPSDRFFAERPEGSVSTLKIQRTQQEDSAVYLCASSLAEGVGEQYFGPGTRLTVT.

This chain uses TRBV24-1 with TRBJ1-1, with a weak D call TRBD1 (6 bases). V lost 4 bases and J lost 2, with 13 bases in between. Germline CDR1 reads KGHDR; CDR2 reads SFDVKD. This CDR3 contains 15 residues. The CDR3 bases are TGTGCCACCAGTGAGCCAGGACAGCCCAACACTGAAGCTTTCTTT. Translation gives CATSEPGQPNTEAFF.

In this sample, this clonotype turned up a few times. The CDR3 DNA reads TGTGCCAGCAGCCTTGCGGGGCAGACAGGGCTCCCAACTGAAGCTTTCTTT. This encodes CASSLAGQTGLPTEAFF. The rearrangement uses TRBV4-2 and TRBJ1-1; TRBD1 aligns across 7 bases. The CDR3 covers 17 residues. After removal of 4 bases from V and 5 bases from J, the junction contained 16 bases not matched to a gene. Germline-derived CDR1 and CDR2 are LGHNA and YNFKEQ.

The chain employs TRBV5-6 and TRBJ2-1; 9 nucleotides line up with TRBD2. Losses at the gene ends were 4 bases for V and 2 bases for J; bases not matched to a gene: 4. CDR3 length: 15 residues. Germline CDR1 and CDR2: SGHDT and YYEEEE. DNA for the CDR3: TGTGCCAGCAGCCTGGGGACTAGCACCTACAATGAGCAGTTCTTC. Translation: CASSLGTSTYNEQFF.

This clonotype showed up just a few times. The J gene is TRBJ2-2, the V gene TRBV27; D might be TRBD2 (6 bases). The length of the CDR3 is 15 residues. Germline CDR1 MNHEY, CDR2 SMNVEV (reference sequence). V lost 2 bases to trimming and J lost 6 bases, with 13 bases between them. The chain's CDR3 is CASSLRGSVSGELFF. In DNA form, the CDR3 reads TGTGCCAGCAGTTTACGGGGGTCGGTGTCCGGGGAGCTGTTTTTT.

The rearrangement joins TRBV19 to TRBJ1-6; D is unresolved. The CDR3 is 12 residues long. Germline V gene sequence: CDR1 LNHDA, CDR2 SQIVND (reference sequence). CDR3 region: CACGRRGSPLHF. The CDR3 DNA sequence: TGTGCGTGCGGGCGCCGAGGTTCACCCCTCCACTTT.